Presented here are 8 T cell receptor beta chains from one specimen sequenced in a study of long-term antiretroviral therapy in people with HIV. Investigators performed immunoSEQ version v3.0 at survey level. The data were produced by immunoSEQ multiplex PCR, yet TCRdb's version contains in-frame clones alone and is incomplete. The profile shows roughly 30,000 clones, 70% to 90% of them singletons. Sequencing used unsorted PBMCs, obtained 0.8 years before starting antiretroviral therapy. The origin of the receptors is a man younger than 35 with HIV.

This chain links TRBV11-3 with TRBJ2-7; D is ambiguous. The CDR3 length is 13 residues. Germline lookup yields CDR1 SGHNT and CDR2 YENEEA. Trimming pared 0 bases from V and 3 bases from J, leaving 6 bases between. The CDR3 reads CASSLERGYEQYF. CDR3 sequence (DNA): TGTGCCAGCAGCTTAGAACGCGGCTACGAGCAGTACTTC.

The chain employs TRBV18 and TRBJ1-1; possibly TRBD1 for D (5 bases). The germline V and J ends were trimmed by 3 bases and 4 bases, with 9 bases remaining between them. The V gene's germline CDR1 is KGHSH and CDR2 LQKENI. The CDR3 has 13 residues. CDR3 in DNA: TGTGCCAGCTCACCGAGGGGCGCCACTGAAGCTTTCTTT. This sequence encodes CASSPRGATEAFF.

The CDR3 here is CASSVGPGLYEQYF. CDR3 coding DNA: TGTGCCAGCAGCGTAGGGCCGGGGTTGTACGAGCAGTACTTC. The gene calls are TRBV9 and TRBJ2-7; possible D gene TRBD2, 5 bases. Germline CDR1 reads SGDLS; CDR2 reads YYNGEE. CDR3 length equals 14 residues. The ends were cut back, 0 bases at V and 4 bases at J, with 11 bases in the middle.

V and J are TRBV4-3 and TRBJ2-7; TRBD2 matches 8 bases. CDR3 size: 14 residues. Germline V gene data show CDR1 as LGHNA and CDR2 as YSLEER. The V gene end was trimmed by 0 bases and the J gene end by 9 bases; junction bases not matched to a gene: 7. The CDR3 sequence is CASSQDTGGLRQYF. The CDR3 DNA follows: TGCGCCAGCAGCCAAGATACGGGGGGGCTGCGGCAGTACTTC.

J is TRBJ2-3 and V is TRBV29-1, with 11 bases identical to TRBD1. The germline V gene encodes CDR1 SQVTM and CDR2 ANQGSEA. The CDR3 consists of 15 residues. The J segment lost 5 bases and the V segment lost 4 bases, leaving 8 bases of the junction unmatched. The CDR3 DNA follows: TGCAGCGTTGTCTTAGGGACAGGGGGGCAAGATACGCAGTATTTT. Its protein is CSVVLGTGGQDTQYF.

The CDR3 sequence: CASSQDGAGGETQYF. In DNA, the CDR3 is TGCGCCAGCAGCCAAGACGGGGCGGGTGGAGAGACCCAGTACTTC. The chain uses TRBV4-3 and TRBJ2-5; either TRBD1 or TRBD2 may fit D (5 bases each). The CDR3 contains 15 residues. V was shortened by 0 bases and J by 4 bases, with 12 bases between the two germline ends. Germline-derived CDR1 and CDR2 are LGHNA and YSLEER.

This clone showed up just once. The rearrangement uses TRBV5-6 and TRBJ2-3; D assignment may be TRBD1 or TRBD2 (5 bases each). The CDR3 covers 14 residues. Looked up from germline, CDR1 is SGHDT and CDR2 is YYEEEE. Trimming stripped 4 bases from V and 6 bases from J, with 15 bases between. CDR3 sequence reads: CASSGDLRTDTQYF. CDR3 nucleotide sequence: TGTGCCAGCAGCGGGGACCTCCGGACGGATACGCAGTATTTT.

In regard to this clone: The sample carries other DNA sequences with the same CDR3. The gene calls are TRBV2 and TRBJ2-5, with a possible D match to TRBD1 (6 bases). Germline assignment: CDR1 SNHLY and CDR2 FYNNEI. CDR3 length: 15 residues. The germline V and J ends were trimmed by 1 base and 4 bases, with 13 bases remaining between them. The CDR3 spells CASSEGGGAGETQYF. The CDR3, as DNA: TGTGCCAGCAGTGAAGGAGGGGGTGCCGGAGAGACCCAGTACTTC.